This T cell receptor beta chain was retrieved from a study of PD-L1 blockade in urothelial cancer. Study overall: Patients went on atezolizumab in the mid-2010s, receiving 1,200 mg intravenously every 3 weeks. Blood was subjected to analysis at 3 weeks (second dose) and 6 weeks following treatment start.

Disease in patients was locally advanced or metastatic urothelial carcinoma. Repertoires were generated with immunoSEQ multiplex PCR, while TCRdb's copy carries only in-frame clones and drops some. This sample has tens of thousands of clones, with 86% found just once. With 4 bases clipped from V and 4 bases from J, the junction kept 17 bases outside the gene matches. The CDR3 sequence is 18 residues long. Germline lookup yields CDR1 SGHDN and CDR2 FVKESK. The chain has TRBV14 and TRBJ2-7, with TRBD2 matching over 9 bases. The source of this sequence is a man aged 50-59 years with urothelial cancer. Sequences were derived from PBMCs, sampled around atezolizumab (anti-PD-L1) treatment. Here the CDR3 DNA reads TGTGCCAGCAGCCCGGGAGGCCCGGCTAGCGGGAAGGTGTACGAGCAGTACTTC. Translated: CASSPGGPASGKVYEQYF.